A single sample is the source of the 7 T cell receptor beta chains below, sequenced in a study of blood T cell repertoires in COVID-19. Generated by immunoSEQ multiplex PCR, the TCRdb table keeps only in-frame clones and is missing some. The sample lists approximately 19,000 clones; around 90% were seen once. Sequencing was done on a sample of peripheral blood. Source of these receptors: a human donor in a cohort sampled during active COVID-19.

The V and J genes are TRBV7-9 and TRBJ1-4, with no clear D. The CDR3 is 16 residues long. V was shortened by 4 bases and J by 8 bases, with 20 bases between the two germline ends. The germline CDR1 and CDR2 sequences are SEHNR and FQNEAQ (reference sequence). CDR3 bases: TGTGCCAGCAGCTCAACGGTTAGGAGGCTTGGCGAAAAACTGTTTTTT. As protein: CASSSTVRRLGEKLFF.

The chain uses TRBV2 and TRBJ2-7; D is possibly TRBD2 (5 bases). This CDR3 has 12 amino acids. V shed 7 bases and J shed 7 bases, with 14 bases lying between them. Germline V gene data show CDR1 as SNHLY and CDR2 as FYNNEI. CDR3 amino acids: CASTRRSREQYF. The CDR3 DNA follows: TGTGCCAGCACCCGGAGGAGTAGGGAGCAGTACTTC. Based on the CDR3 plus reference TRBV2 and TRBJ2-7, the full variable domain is EPEVTQTPSHQVTQMGQEVILRCVPISNHLYFYWYRQILGQKVEFLVSFYNNEISEKSEIFDDQFSVERPDGSNFTLKIRSTKLEDSAMYFCASTRRSREQYFGPGTRLTVT.

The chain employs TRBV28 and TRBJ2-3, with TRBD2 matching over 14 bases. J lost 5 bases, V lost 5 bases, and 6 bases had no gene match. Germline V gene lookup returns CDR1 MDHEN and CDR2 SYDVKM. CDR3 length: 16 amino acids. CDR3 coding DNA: TGTGCCAGCAGTGCACCGGGACTAGCGGGAGAAGATACGCAGTATTTT. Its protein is CASSAPGLAGEDTQYF.

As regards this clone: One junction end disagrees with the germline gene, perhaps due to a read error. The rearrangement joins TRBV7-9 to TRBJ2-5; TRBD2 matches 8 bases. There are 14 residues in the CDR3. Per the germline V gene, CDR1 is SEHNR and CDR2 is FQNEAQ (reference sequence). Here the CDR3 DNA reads TGTGCCAGCAGTTTAGCCAGCGGGAGAGAGACCCAGTACTTC. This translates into CASSLASGRETQYF.

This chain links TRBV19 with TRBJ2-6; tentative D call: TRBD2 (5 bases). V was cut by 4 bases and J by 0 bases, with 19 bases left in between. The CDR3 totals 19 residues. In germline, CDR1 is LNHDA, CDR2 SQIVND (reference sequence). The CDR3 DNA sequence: TGTGCCAGTAGTAAGGCGGGCCCCCCACCCTCCTCTGGGGCCAACGTCCTGACTTTC. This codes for CASSKAGPPPSSGANVLTF.

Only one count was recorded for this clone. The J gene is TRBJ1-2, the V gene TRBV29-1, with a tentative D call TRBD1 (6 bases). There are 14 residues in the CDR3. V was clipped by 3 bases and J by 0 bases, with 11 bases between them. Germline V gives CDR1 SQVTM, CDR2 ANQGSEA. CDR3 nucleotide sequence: TGCAGCGTTGATCACGAGGGGGCTAACTATGGCTACACCTTC. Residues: CSVDHEGANYGYTF.

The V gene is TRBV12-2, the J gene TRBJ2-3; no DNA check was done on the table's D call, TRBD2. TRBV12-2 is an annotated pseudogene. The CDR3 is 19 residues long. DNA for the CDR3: TGTGCAAGTCGTCCTAGCGGGAGGGCCCTCTGGGCTAGCACAGATACGCAGTATTTT. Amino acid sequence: CASRPSGRALWASTDTQYF.